The present T cell receptor beta chain was sequenced within a study of T cells in Graves' hyperthyroidism and ophthalmopathy. Orbital computed tomography and thyroid ultrasound, together with serum TRAb and thyroxine and clinical symptoms, were used for diagnoses. This clonotype was detected ten times or more. Germline assignment: CDR1 MDHEN and CDR2 SYDVKM. V was trimmed by 6 bases and J by 6 bases, leaving 14 bases between them. This CDR3 is built from 13 residues. RNA transcripts gave rise to amplified TCR beta CDR3 regions. TCR CDR3 regions were first amplified by RT-PCR with HTBI primers. Via MiXCR, TCRdb re-called the multiplex PCR reads, giving one row per CDR3 protein. The data show hundreds of thousands of distinct CDR3 sequences, less than 15% seen once.

The material sequenced was blood. This TCR came from a woman younger than 30 with Graves' hyperthyroidism. The chain couples TRBV28 to TRBJ2-5; D is ambiguous. This CDR3 reads CASSLPPRKTQYF. For the CDR3, the DNA is TGTGCCAGCAGCCTACCCCCGAGAAAGACCCAGTACTTC.